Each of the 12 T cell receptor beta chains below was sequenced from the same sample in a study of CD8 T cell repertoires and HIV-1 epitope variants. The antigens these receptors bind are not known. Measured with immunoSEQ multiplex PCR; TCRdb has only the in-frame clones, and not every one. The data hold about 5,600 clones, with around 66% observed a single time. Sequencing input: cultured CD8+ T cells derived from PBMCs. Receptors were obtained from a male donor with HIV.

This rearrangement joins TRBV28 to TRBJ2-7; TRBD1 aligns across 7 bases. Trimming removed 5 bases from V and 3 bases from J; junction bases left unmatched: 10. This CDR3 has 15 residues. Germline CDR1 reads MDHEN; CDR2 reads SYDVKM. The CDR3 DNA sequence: TGTGCCAGCAGTCCCCCCTCGGGACAGAACTACGAGCAGTACTTC. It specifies CASSPPSGQNYEQYF.

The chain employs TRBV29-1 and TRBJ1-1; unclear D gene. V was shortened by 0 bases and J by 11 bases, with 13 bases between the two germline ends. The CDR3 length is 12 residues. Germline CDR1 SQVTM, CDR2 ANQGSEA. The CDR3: CSVEENGRAAFF. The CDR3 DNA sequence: TGCAGCGTTGAAGAGAACGGACGGGCCGCTTTCTTT.

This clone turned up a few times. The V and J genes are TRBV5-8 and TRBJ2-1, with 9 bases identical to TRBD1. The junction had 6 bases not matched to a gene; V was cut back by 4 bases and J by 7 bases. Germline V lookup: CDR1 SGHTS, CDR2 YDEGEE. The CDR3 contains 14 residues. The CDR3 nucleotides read TGTGCCAGCAGCCGCCGGACAGGGGAAAATGAGCAGTTCTTC. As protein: CASSRRTGENEQFF.

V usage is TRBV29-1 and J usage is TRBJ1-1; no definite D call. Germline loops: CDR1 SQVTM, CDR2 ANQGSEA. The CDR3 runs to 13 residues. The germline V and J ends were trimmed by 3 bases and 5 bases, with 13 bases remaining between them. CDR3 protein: CSVEETAWTEAFF. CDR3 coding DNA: TGCAGCGTTGAGGAGACGGCGTGGACTGAAGCTTTCTTT.

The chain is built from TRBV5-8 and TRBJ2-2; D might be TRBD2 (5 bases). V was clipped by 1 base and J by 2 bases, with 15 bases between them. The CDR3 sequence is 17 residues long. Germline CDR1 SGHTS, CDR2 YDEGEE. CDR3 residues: CASSLWTQDPNTGELFF. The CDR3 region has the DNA TGTGCCAGCAGCTTGTGGACTCAGGACCCTAACACCGGGGAGCTGTTTTTT.

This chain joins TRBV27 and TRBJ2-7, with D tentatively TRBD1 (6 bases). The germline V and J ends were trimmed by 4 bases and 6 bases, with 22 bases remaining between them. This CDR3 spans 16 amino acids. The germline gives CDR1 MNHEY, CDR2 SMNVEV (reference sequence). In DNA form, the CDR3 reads TGTGCCAGCAGTTGGCTCCGGGACACCCTCCCTGGCGAGCAGTACTTC. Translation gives CASSWLRDTLPGEQYF.

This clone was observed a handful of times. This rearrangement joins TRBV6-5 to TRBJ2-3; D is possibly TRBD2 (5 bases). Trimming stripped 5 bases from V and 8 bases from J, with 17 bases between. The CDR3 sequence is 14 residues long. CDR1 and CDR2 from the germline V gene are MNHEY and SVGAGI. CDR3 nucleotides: TGTGCCAGCAGTCCTGGACTGAGAGACGGTACGCAGTATTTT. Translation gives CASSPGLRDGTQYF.

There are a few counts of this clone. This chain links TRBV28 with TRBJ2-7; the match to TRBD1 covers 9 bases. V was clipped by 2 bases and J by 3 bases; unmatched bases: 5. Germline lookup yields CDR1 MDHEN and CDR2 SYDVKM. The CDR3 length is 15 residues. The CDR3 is CASSLRTGADYEQYF. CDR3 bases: TGTGCCAGCAGTTTAAGGACAGGGGCGGACTACGAGCAGTACTTC.

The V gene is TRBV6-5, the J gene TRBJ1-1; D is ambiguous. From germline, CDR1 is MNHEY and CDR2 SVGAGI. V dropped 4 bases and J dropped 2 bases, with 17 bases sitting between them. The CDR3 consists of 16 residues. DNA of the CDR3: TGTGCCAGCAGTTTGGGAGAGGGATACGCAAACACTGAAGCTTTCTTT. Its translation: CASSLGEGYANTEAFF.

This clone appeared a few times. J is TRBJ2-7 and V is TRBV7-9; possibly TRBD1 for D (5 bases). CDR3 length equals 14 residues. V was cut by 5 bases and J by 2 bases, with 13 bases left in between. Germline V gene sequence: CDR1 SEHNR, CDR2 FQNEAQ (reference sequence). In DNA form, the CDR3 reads TGTGCCAGCAGCCCGACCGACAGCACCTACGAGCAGTACTTC. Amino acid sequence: CASSPTDSTYEQYF.

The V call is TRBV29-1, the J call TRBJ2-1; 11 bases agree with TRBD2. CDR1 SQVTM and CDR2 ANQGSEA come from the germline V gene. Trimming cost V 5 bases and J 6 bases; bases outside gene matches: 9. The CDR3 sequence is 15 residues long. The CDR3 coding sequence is TGCAGCGTTCGTCAACTAGCGGGAGTGGGCAATGAGCAGTTCTTC. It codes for CSVRQLAGVGNEQFF.

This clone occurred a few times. The CDR3 here is CASSLRIIQAPGTEAFF. CDR3 sequence (DNA): TGTGCCAGCAGCTTAAGGATAATACAGGCCCCGGGGACTGAAGCTTTCTTT. The chain couples TRBV7-6 to TRBJ1-1, with D perhaps matching TRBD1 (5 bases). Trimming removed 2 bases from V and 5 bases from J, with 21 bases in between. CDR1 SGHVS and CDR2 FNYEAQ come from the germline V gene. There are 17 residues in the CDR3.